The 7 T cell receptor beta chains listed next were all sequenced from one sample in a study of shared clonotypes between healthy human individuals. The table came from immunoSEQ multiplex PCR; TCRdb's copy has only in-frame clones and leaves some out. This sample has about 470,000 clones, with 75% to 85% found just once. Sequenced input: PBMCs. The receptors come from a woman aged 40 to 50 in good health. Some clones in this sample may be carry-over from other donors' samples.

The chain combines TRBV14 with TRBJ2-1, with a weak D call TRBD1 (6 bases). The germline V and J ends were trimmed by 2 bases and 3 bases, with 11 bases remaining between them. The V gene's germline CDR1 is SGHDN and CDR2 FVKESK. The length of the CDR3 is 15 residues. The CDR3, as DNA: TGTGCCAGCAGCCAACCGACAGGCGGCTACAATGAGCAGTTCTTC. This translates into CASSQPTGGYNEQFF.

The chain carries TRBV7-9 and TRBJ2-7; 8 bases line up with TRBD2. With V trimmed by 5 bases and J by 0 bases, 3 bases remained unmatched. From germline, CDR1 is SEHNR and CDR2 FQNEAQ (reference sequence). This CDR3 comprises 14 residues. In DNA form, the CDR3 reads TGTGCCAGCAGCGCCGGGACTAGCTCCTACGAGCAGTACTTC. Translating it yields CASSAGTSSYEQYF.

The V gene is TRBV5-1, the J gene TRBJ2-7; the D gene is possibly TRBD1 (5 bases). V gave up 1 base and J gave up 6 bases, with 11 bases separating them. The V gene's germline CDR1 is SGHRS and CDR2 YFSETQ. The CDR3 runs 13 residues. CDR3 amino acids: CASSLQGVGEQYF. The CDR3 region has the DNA TGCGCCAGCAGCTTGCAAGGGGTCGGCGAGCAGTACTTC.

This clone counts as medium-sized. The CDR3 DNA reads as TGTGCCTGGAGCCGACAGGTTCGACAAGAGACCCAGTACTTC. Translation gives CAWSRQVRQETQYF. The chain carries TRBV30 and TRBJ2-5, with a tentative D call TRBD1 (6 bases). Per germline, CDR1 GTSNPN and CDR2 SVGIG (reference sequence). Between the trimmed V and J ends, which lost 3 bases and 2 bases, there was a span of 13 bases. The CDR3 spans 14 residues. The variable domain in full, completed from reference TRBV30 and TRBJ2-5, reads SQTIHQWPATLVQPVGSPLSLECTVEGTSNPNLYWYRQAAGRGLQLLFYSVGIGQISSEVPQNLSASRPQDRQFILSSKKLLLSDSGFYLCAWSRQVRQETQYFGPGTRLLVL.

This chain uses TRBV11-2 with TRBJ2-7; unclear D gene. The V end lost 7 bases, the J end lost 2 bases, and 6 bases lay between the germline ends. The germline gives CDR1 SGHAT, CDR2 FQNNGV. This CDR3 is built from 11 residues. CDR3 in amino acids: CASTTAYEQYF. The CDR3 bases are TGTGCCAGCACCACAGCCTACGAGCAGTACTTC.

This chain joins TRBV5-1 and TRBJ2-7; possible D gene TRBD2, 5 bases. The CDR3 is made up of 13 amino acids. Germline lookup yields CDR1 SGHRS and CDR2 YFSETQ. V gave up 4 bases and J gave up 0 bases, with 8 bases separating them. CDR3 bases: TGCGCCAGCAGCCTCGGGATCTCCTACGAGCAGTACTTC. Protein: CASSLGISYEQYF.

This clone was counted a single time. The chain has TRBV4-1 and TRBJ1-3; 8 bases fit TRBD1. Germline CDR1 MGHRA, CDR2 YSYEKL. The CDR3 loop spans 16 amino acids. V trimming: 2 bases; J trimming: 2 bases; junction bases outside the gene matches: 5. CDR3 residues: CASSQSDREAGNTIYF. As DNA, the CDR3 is TGCGCCAGCAGCCAATCGGACAGGGAAGCTGGAAACACCATATATTTT.